The rows below give T cell receptor beta chains drawn from one sample of a study of circulating and synovial CD4+ cells in juvenile arthritis. The assay was immunoSEQ multiplex PCR, and TCRdb's table has in-frame clones only and misses some. The sample contains around 14,000 clones, around four fifths of which appear only once. The sample comprised CD4+ T cells from synovial fluid. The receptors originated from a human patient with juvenile idiopathic arthritis. Some clones in this sample may be carry-over from other donors' samples. Each CDR3 is given with its conserved first and last residue. D genes are given only for firm matches.

d_gene | j_gene | v_gene | CDR3aa | CDR3nt
TRBD1 | TRBJ2-2 | TRBV4-1 | CATGLPTGELFF | TGCGCGACAGGGCTCCCCACCGGGGAGCTGTTTTTT
- | TRBJ2-1 | TRBV6-4 | CASTGAGNEQFF | TGTGCCAGCACGGGCGCGGGCAATGAGCAGTTCTTC
- | TRBJ2-7 | TRBV29-1 | CSVEVGTGTSYEQCF | -
- | TRBJ2-3 | TRBV27 | CASSLSGGAPDTQYF | TGTGCCAGCAGTTTATCGGGGGGGGCGCCAGATACGCAGTATTTT
- | TRBJ1-5 | TRBV4-2 | CASGQVGALGNQPRHF | TGTGCCAGCGGCCAAGTTGGGGCTCTAGGCAATCAGCCCCGGCATTTT
- | TRBJ2-5 | TRBV19 | CASSANSMVKTQYF | TGTGCCAGTAGTGCTAACAGTATGGTAAAGACCCAGTACTTC
TRBD1 | TRBJ2-5 | TRBV29-1 | CSVEWDRAETQYF | TGCAGCGTTGAATGGGACAGGGCAGAGACCCAGTACTTC
TRBD1 | TRBJ1-4 | TRBV29-1 | CSAGTGSEKLFF | TGCAGCGCTGGGACAGGAAGTGAAAAACTGTTTTTT
- | TRBJ2-5 | TRBV10-3 | CAISDGSRMRETQYF | TGTGCCATCAGTGATGGGAGCAGAATGAGAGAGACCCAGTACTTC
- | TRBJ1-5 | TRBV7-2 | CASSLDGTGLQPQHF | TGTGCCAGCAGCTTAGATGGTACAGGGCTTCAGCCCCAGCATTTT
- | TRBJ2-7 | TRBV9 | CASSVTAISYEQYF | TGTGCCAGCAGCGTGACAGCAATCTCCTACGAGCAGTACTTC
- | TRBJ1-1 | TRBV5-6 | CASSLVRWGSFTEAFF | TGTGCCAGCAGCTTGGTCCGTTGGGGCAGCTTCACTGAAGCTTTCTTT
- | TRBJ2-3 | TRBV2 | CASSLIADTQYF | TGTGCCAGCAGTCTAATAGCAGATACGCAGTATTTT
- | TRBJ1-1 | TRBV9 | CASSQGLSNTEAFF | TGTGCCAGCAGCCAGGGACTTTCGAACACTGAAGCTTTCTTT
- | TRBJ1-5 | TRBV7-9 | CASSPDTFGQPQHF | TGTGCCAGCAGCCCGGACACGTTTGGCCAGCCCCAGCATTTT
- | TRBJ2-1 | TRBV4-1 | CASSQGAMNEQFF | TGCGCCAGCAGCCAAGGAGCGATGAATGAGCAGTTCTTC
- | TRBJ1-2 | TRBV7-9 | CASSLGVAGNYGYTF | TGTGCCAGCAGCTTAGGGGTGGCGGGTAACTATGGCTACACCTTC